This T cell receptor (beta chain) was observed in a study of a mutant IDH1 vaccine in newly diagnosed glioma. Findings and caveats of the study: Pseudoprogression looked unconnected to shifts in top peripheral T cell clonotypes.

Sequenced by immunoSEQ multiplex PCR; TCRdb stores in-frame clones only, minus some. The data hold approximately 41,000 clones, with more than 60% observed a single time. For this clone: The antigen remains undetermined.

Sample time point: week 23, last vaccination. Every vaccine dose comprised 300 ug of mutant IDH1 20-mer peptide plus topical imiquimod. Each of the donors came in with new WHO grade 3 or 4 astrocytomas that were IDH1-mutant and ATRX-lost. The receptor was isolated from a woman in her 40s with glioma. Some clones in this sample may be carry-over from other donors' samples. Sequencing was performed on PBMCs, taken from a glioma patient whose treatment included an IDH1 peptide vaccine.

The CDR3 DNA is TGTGCCAGCAGGTCGACAGGGGTGGATGGCTACACCTTC. Encoded protein: CASRSTGVDGYTF. The chain is built from TRBV6-5 and TRBJ1-2; 8 positions agree with TRBD1. The CDR3 extends over 13 amino acids. Trimming at V came to 6 bases and at J to 6 bases, leaving 6 bases not matched to a gene. Germline CDR1 is MNHEY and CDR2 is SVGAGI.